Listed here are 15 T cell receptor beta chains from one sample, sequenced in a study of blood T cell repertoires in COVID-19. Method: immunoSEQ multiplex PCR; TCRdb's copy keeps in-frame clones and lacks some. Of 200,000 to 250,000 clones listed, roughly four fifths are singletons. Sequencing was done on a sample of peripheral blood. The receptors here all came from a woman aged 70 to 79 with acute or convalescent COVID-19.

This clone was seen a single time. The chain carries TRBV30 and TRBJ2-5, with D possibly being TRBD1 (5 bases). Germline lookup yields CDR1 GTSNPN and CDR2 SVGIG (reference sequence). CDR3 length: 13 residues. The V end was cut by 1 base, the J end by 1 base, with 7 bases between. CDR3: CAWSAGIQETQYF. The CDR3 DNA follows: TGTGCCTGGAGTGCAGGGATCCAAGAGACCCAGTACTTC. The variable domain in full, with the rest retrieved from reference TRBV30 and TRBJ2-5, is SQTIHQWPATLVQPVGSPLSLECTVEGTSNPNLYWYRQAAGRGLQLLFYSVGIGQISSEVPQNLSASRPQDRQFILSSKKLLLSDSGFYLCAWSAGIQETQYFGPGTRLLVL.

The rearrangement uses TRBV6-1 and TRBJ1-1, with TRBD1 identical over 7 bases. Germline loops: CDR1 MNHNS, CDR2 SASEGT. The CDR3 length is 14 residues. V lost 5 bases, J lost 7 bases, and 10 bases stayed unmatched. The CDR3 nucleotides are TGTGCCAGCAGTTTAACTCGACAGGGACTTGAAGCTTTCTTT. Translating gives CASSLTRQGLEAFF.

The chain is built from TRBV4-1 and TRBJ2-5; 9 nucleotides agree with TRBD1. The CDR3 sequence is 15 residues long. CDR1 is MGHRA, CDR2 YSYEKL, per germline. Unmatched junction bases numbered 4, after V lost 0 bases and J lost 5 bases. In nucleotides, the CDR3 is TGCGCCAGCAGCCAAGAGTCACAGGGGGCCGAGACCCAGTACTTC. Its protein product is CASSQESQGAETQYF.

This chain joins TRBV7-6 and TRBJ2-5; TRBD2 might be the D (6 bases). V was shortened by 1 base and J by 5 bases, with 26 bases between the two germline ends. The CDR3 is 19 amino acids. Germline CDR1 is SGHVS and CDR2 is FNYEAQ. DNA of the CDR3: TGTGCCAGCAGCTTAGTGGGGTTGGTGTACGCACGGAGGGAGGAGACCCAGTACTTC. Its translation: CASSLVGLVYARREETQYF.

In its sample, this clone was seen once. The V gene is TRBV24-1, the J gene TRBJ2-2, with 8 bases lining up with TRBD1. Trimming removed 3 bases from V and 7 bases from J; junction bases left unmatched: 15. This CDR3 comprises 18 residues. Germline V lookup: CDR1 KGHDR, CDR2 SFDVKD. CDR3 DNA sequence: TGTGCCACCAGTGATCCCCATTCCGGGTCAGGGGGCATCGGGGAGCTGTTTTTT. It codes for CATSDPHSGSGGIGELFF.

This clone was observed a handful of times. The genes are TRBV7-9 and TRBJ1-1; the D gene is possibly TRBD1 (5 bases). Trimming cost V 4 bases and J 1 base, with 10 bases left between them. Germline V gene data show CDR1 as SEHNR and CDR2 as FQNEAQ (reference sequence). There are 14 residues in the CDR3. CDR3 nucleotide sequence: TGTGCCAGCAGCTCCTTAACAGGGAACACTGAAGCTTTCTTT. Its protein is CASSSLTGNTEAFF.

The V call is TRBV9, the J call TRBJ2-1; TRBD1 might be the D (6 bases). V lost 4 bases and J lost 9, with 26 bases in between. This CDR3 has 17 amino acids. Per germline, CDR1 SGDLS and CDR2 YYNGEE. The CDR3 loop reads CASSPPSGDILFGEQFF. CDR3 nucleotides: TGTGCCAGCAGCCCACCATCAGGGGACATCCTTTTTGGTGAGCAGTTCTTC.

CDR3 DNA: TGTGCCAGCAGTACTGGACTAGCGGGGGCTACTGAGCAGTTCTTC. This codes for CASSTGLAGATEQFF. V is TRBV2 and J is TRBJ2-1; 13 positions agree with TRBD2. V lost 5 bases to trimming and J lost 9 bases; unmatched junction nucleotides: 7. The germline CDR1 and CDR2 sequences are SNHLY and FYNNEI. This CDR3 spans 15 amino acids.

The chain couples TRBV9 to TRBJ2-3; TRBD2 agrees at 8 bases. CDR1 and CDR2 from the germline V gene are SGDLS and YYNGEE. Trimming removed 0 bases from V and 3 bases from J; junction bases left unmatched: 9. The CDR3 sequence is 17 residues long. Here the CDR3 reads CASSVGNLGLDTDTQYF. For the CDR3, the DNA is TGTGCCAGCAGCGTAGGGAATTTGGGACTAGATACAGATACGCAGTATTTT.

The chain links TRBV6-1 to TRBJ1-2, with 9 bases matching TRBD1. V shed 1 base, J shed 6 bases, and the junction held 3 bases outside the gene matches. Germline CDR1 reads MNHNS; CDR2 reads SASEGT. The CDR3 runs to 14 residues. In nucleotides, the CDR3 is TGTGCCAGCAGTGAAGTAGGGACAGGGAATGGCTACACCTTC. It is translated as CASSEVGTGNGYTF.

The chain carries TRBV6-2 or TRBV6-3 and TRBJ2-7; TRBD2 agrees at 10 bases. V lost 6 bases to trimming and J lost 5 bases; unmatched junction nucleotides: 13. This CDR3 has 16 amino acids. Germline values: CDR1 MNHEY, CDR2 SVGEGT. CDR3 in amino acids: CASSQTLAGSSDEQYF. CDR3 DNA sequence: TGTGCCAGCAGCCAAACACTAGCGGGGTCATCTGACGAGCAGTACTTC.

CDR3 loop: CASSELRGPQAQHF. In DNA, the CDR3 is TGTGCCAGCAGTGAACTCCGGGGTCCCCAGGCCCAGCATTTT. The chain uses TRBV2 and TRBJ1-5; no clear D. The germline V gene has CDR1 SNHLY and CDR2 FYNNEI. The CDR3 runs to 14 residues. V lost 2 bases and J lost 11, with 16 bases in between.

The V call is TRBV3-1 (or the pseudogene TRBV3-2), the J call TRBJ1-5, with TRBD1 identical over 11 bases. V lost 0 bases to trimming and J lost 9 bases; unmatched junction nucleotides: 10. Per germline, CDR1 LGHDT and CDR2 YNNKEL (reference sequence). The CDR3 spans 17 residues. The CDR3 nucleotides are TGTGCCAGCAGCCAAGAGACACTCCGGGACAGGGGGGTGCCCCAGCATTTT. Translation gives CASSQETLRDRGVPQHF.

The rearrangement joins TRBV19 to TRBJ1-2; tentative D call: TRBD1 (5 bases). This CDR3 region has 14 residues. Germline CDR1 reads LNHDA; CDR2 reads SQIVND (reference sequence). The ends were cut back, 1 base at V and 4 bases at J, with 10 bases in the middle. The DNA of the CDR3 is TGTGCCAGTAGTATAGGTGGCAGGGCCTATGGCTACACCTTC. Its translation is CASSIGGRAYGYTF.

The rearrangement uses TRBV5-7 and TRBJ2-3; weak D call: TRBD2 (5 bases). TRBV5-7 is marked as an open reading frame, function uncertain. The CDR3 covers 16 residues. With 4 bases removed from V and 1 base from J, the gap between germline ends came to 16 bases. In DNA form, the CDR3 reads TGTGCCAGCAGCGGACGGGCTCCGGAGGGCACAGATACGCAGTATTTT. Residues: CASSGRAPEGTDTQYF.